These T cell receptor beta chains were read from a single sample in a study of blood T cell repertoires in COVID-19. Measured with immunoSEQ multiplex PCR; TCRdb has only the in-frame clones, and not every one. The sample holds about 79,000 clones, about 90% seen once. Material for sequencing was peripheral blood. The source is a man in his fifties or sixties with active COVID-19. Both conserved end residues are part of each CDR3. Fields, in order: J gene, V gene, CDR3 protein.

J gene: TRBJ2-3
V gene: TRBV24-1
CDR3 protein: CATSDLQGRGTDTQYF

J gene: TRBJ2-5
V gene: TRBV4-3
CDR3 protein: CASSQGLAGGGPVKTQYF

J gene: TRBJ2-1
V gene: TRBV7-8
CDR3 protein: CASSLSGYNEQFF

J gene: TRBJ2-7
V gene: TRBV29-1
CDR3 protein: CSVRQASYEQYF

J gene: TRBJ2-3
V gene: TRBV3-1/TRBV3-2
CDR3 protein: CASSRGTGAPDTQYF

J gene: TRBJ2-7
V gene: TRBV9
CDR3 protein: CASPKTGDSYEQYF

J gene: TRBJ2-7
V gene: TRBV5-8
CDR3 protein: CASSSFYEQYF

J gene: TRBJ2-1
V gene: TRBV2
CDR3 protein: CASSPRGGRNEQFF

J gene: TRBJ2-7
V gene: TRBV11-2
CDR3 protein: CASSLETGSEQYF

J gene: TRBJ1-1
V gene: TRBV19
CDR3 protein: CATSALPGQGNTEAFF

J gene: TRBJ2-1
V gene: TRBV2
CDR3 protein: CAIRQNNPYNEQFF

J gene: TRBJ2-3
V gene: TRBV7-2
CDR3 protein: CASSFTGGSSTDTQYF

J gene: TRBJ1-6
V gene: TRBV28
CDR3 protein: CASSSPGSSYNSPLHF

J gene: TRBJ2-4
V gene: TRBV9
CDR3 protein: CASSAAGTSGNIQYF

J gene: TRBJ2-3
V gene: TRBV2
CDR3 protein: CASSVYGAEFRDTQYF

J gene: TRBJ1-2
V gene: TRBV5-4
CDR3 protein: CASSLDSLQGYTF

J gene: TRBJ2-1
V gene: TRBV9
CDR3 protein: CASSVVAGLYNEQFF

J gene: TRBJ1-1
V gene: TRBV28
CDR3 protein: CASSSTDRVGEAFF

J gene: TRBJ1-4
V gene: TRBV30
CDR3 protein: CAWSAKQGGKLFF

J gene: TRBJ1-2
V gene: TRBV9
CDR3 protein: CASSLGTGAGRTFGYTF

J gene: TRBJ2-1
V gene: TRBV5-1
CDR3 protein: CASSLATTSGGGHEQFF

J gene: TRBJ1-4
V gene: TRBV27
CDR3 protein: CASSPASSSRSEKLFF

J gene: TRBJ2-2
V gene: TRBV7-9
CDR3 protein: CASSLLTGTGGTGELFF

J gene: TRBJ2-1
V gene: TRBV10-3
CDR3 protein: CAISEEVNNEQFF

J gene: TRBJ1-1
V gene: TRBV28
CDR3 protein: CASSLPGQVNTEAFF

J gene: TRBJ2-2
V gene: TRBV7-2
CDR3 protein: CASSLVSGQKNTGELFF

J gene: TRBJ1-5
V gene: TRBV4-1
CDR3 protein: CASSQDLAGGYSNQPQHF

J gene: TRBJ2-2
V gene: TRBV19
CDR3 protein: CASSDDRGVGELFF

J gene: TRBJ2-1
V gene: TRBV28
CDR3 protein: CASSSSGGAYNEQFF

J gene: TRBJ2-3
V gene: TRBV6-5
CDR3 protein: CASTQSASGTDTQYF

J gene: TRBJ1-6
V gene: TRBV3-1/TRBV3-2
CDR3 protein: CASSQSGTPYSPLHF

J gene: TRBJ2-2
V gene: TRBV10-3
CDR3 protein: CATGRGEGWTGELFF

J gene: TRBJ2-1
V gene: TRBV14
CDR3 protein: CASSQTSRQFF

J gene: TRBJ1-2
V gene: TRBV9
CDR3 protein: CASSVIEGARGYTF

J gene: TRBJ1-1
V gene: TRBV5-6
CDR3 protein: CASARWTSTEAFF

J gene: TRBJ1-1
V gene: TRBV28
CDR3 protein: CASTPNQVANTEAFF

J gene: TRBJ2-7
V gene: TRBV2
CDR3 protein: CASSEYSRTYEQYF

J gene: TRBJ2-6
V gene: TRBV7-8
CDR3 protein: CASSSDSGRGANVLTF

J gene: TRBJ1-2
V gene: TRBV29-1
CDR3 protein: CSVVMAEKLRGYTF

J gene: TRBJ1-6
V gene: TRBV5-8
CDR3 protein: CASSPGQGSSPLHF

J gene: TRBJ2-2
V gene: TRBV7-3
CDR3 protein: CASSLNRDTGELFF

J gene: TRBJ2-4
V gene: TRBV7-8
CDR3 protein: CASSLGGTRAKNIQYF

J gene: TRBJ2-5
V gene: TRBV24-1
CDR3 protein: CATSDFVAGHKYF

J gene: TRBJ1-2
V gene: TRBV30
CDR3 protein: CAWSDRNLFDGYTF

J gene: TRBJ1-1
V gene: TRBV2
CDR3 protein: CASSMTGATNTEAFF

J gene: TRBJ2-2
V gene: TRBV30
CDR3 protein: CAWDQGVSNTGELFF

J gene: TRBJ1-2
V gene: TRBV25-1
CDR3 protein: CASSAGSRRDGYTF

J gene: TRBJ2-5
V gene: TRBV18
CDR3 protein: CASSPPGTSGTQYF

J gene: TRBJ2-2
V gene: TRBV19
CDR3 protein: CASSYRPNTGELFF

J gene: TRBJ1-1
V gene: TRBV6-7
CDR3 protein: CASSYPCSTEAFF

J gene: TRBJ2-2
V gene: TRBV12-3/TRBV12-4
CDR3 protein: CASSLEHGELFF

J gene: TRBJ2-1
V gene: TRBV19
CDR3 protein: CASSILAGGSYNEQFF

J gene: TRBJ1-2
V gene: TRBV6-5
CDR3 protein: CASNRDRGLGYGYTF

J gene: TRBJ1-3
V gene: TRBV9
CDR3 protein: CASSVGEGNTIYF

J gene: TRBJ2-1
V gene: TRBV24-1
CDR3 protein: CATSDSRLAYNEQFF

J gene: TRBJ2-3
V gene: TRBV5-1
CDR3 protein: CASSTGLAGTSTDTQYF

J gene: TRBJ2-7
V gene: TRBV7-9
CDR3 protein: CASSLGGGEQYF

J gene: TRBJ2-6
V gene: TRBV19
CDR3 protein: CASRTSSGANVLTF

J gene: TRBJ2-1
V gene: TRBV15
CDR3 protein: CATSRQKGPYDNEQFF